One and the same sample provided the 19 T cell receptor beta chains below, sequenced in a study of CD8+CD57+ T cells in acquired aplastic anemia (dated by TCRdb to 2016 to 2018). TCRdb records Illumina HiSeq 2000 as the sequencer. Genomic DNA was used as template for profiling of TCR beta VDJ combinations and CDR3 sequences. The public reads were reanalyzed by TCRdb: fastp trimming at Q25, MiXCR alignment, in-frame beta chains only. Each record represents a unique CDR3 protein, reported with the most common genes and DNA among its rows. Recorded for this sample are 150,000 to 200,000 distinct CDR3 sequences; around 66% of them occurred a single time. About 45% of the sample rests with the top ten. Sequenced input: sorted CD4+, CD8+, or CD8+CD57+ T cells (not recorded which) from PBMCs. The receptor set was obtained from a human donor with severe aplastic anemia or a healthy control (not recorded which).

This chain uses TRBV7-3 with TRBJ2-6, with TRBD2 matching 8 bases. The CDR3 extends over 17 amino acids. The junction had 9 bases not matched to a gene; V was cut back by 5 bases and J by 3 bases. Per the germline V gene, CDR1 is SGHTA and CDR2 is FQGTGA. CDR3 in DNA: TGTGCCAGCAGCCTCGACGGGGGGGGAATTGGGGCCAACGTCCTGACTTTC. It specifies CASSLDGGGIGANVLTF.

A note on this clonotype: The junction departs from germline at one end; a sequencing error may be responsible. This chain connects TRBV24-1 to TRBJ2-1; weak D call: TRBD2 (5 bases). The CDR3 has 15 amino acids. Germline assignment: CDR1 KGHDR and CDR2 SFDVKD. Written as DNA, the CDR3 is TGTGCCACCAGTGATTCCCGGGAATCAAGTAATGAGCAGTCCTTC. Protein: CATSDSRESSNEQSF.

V gene TRBV10-3 combines with J gene TRBJ2-1; TRBD1 agrees at 8 bases. After removal of 3 bases from V and 10 bases from J, the junction contained 11 bases not matched to a gene. The CDR3 runs to 15 residues. The V gene's germline CDR1 is ENHRY and CDR2 SYGVKD. CDR3 sequence reads: CAISDGQGRRGEQFF. DNA of the CDR3: TGTGCCATCAGTGACGGACAGGGTAGGCGAGGGGAGCAGTTCTTC.

This clonotype was counted many times. V gene TRBV4-1 combines with J gene TRBJ2-1, with D perhaps TRBD1 or TRBD2 (5 bases each). This CDR3 has 15 amino acids. Looked up from germline, CDR1 is MGHRA and CDR2 is YSYEKL. V gave up 4 bases and J gave up 6 bases, with 16 bases separating them. The CDR3 is CASSPKLGTANEQFF. CDR3 coding DNA: TGCGCCAGCAGCCCAAAGCTCGGGACCGCCAATGAGCAGTTCTTC.

The chain couples TRBV25-1 to TRBJ2-3, with D hard to call. Germline assignment: CDR1 MGHDK and CDR2 SYGVNS. V was cut by 2 bases and J by 4 bases, with 10 bases left in between. The CDR3 extends over 14 amino acids. CDR3 residues: CASSEEEYSDTQYF. CDR3 in DNA: TGTGCCAGCAGTGAAGAAGAGTATTCAGATACGCAGTATTTT.

The gene calls are TRBV20-1 and TRBJ1-2; TRBD1 matches at 9 bases. Looked up from germline, CDR1 is DFQATT and CDR2 is SNEGSKA (reference sequence). This CDR3 region has 15 residues. Trimming removed 0 bases from V and 4 bases from J; junction bases left unmatched: 6. In DNA form, the CDR3 reads TGCAGTGCTAGAGATATGGGACAGGGCGGCTATGGCTACACCTTC. This translates into CSARDMGQGGYGYTF.

The genes are TRBV6-4 and TRBJ1-6, with TRBD1 identical over 10 bases. The germline V gene has CDR1 MRHNA and CDR2 SNTAGT. V lost 2 bases, J lost 5 bases, and 0 bases stayed unmatched. The CDR3 sequence is 15 residues long. In DNA, the CDR3 is TGTGCCAGCAGTGACGGACAGGGGGATAATTCACCCCTCCACTTT. It specifies CASSDGQGDNSPLHF.

This chain connects TRBV19 to TRBJ1-4, with D perhaps matching TRBD1 (5 bases). Trimming pared 5 bases from V and 4 bases from J, leaving 20 bases between. Germline CDR1 and CDR2: LNHDA and SQIVND (reference sequence). CDR3 length equals 17 residues. CDR3: CASSHPRGGRGNEKLFF. As DNA, the CDR3 is TGTGCCAGTAGTCACCCGAGGGGAGGAAGGGGTAATGAAAAACTGTTTTTT. The entire variable domain, with the rest obtained from reference TRBV19 and TRBJ1-4, is as follows: DGGITQSPKYLFRKEGQNVTLSCEQNLNHDAMYWYRQDPGQGLRLIYYSQIVNDFQKGDIAEGYSVSREKKESFPLTVTSAQKNPTAFYLCASSHPRGGRGNEKLFFGSGTQLSVL.

J is TRBJ1-1 and V is TRBV5-6, with no clear D. The CDR3 has 16 residues. Germline V gene lookup returns CDR1 SGHDT and CDR2 YYEEEE. V dropped 2 bases and J dropped 0 bases, with 14 bases sitting between them. The CDR3 sequence is CASSFSGPGLNTEAFF. In DNA, the CDR3 is TGTGCCAGCAGCTTTTCTGGACCGGGCTTGAACACTGAAGCTTTCTTT.

This clonotype was detected only once. V is TRBV2 and J is TRBJ2-7; 7 nucleotides agree with TRBD2. V was clipped by 8 bases and J by 3 bases; unmatched bases: 10. This CDR3 spans 14 amino acids. Per germline, CDR1 SNHLY and CDR2 FYNNEI. This CDR3 is CASQGSGTGYEQYF. DNA for the CDR3: TGTGCCAGCCAAGGGAGCGGGACCGGCTACGAGCAGTACTTC.

V usage is TRBV20-1 and J usage is TRBJ1-6, with TRBD1 as a possible D gene (5 bases). This CDR3 is 17 amino acids long. CDR1 is DFQATT and CDR2 is SNEGSKA in the germline V gene (reference sequence). The V end lost 1 base, the J end lost 4 bases, and 17 bases lay between the germline ends. The CDR3 protein is CSARGPTVAPYNSPLHF. The DNA of the CDR3 is TGCAGTGCTAGAGGCCCGACAGTAGCTCCTTATAATTCACCCCTCCACTTT.

This rearrangement joins TRBV7-2 to TRBJ1-1; 7 bases fit TRBD1. The CDR3 contains 13 residues. With V trimmed by 3 bases and J by 4 bases, 2 bases remained unmatched. CDR1 and CDR2 (germline): SGHTA, FQGNSA. The CDR3 DNA is TGTGCCAGCAGCTTGACAGGGCTCACTGAAGCTTTCTTT. This encodes CASSLTGLTEAFF.

V gene TRBV25-1 combines with J gene TRBJ2-7, with 7 positions matching TRBD1. The V segment lost 11 bases and the J segment 1 base; nucleotides outside the gene matches: 11. Germline values: CDR1 MGHDK, CDR2 SYGVNS. The CDR3 is 14 amino acids. The CDR3 reads CAAPARQGSYEQYF. CDR3 DNA sequence: TGTGCCGCGCCGGCGAGACAGGGATCCTACGAGCAGTACTTC.

This clonotype was observed many times. The chain links TRBV10-3 to TRBJ2-5, with D possibly TRBD2 on 6 matching bases. The ends were cut back, 10 bases at V and 5 bases at J, with 20 bases in the middle. Germline V gene lookup returns CDR1 ENHRY and CDR2 SYGVKD. The CDR3 is 14 amino acids. The DNA for the CDR3 is TGTGCCACCCTCCCCGGGGGTTCCGGGGAGACCCAGTACTTC. It specifies CATLPGGSGETQYF.

The rearrangement links TRBV12-3 or TRBV12-4 to TRBJ2-3, with D possibly matching TRBD2 (6 bases). Trimming shortened V by 5 bases and J by 8 bases, and 17 bases separated the two germline ends. This CDR3 spans 14 amino acids. CDR3 nucleotide sequence: TGTGCCAGCAGTCTATCAGCGGGCCCCGGTACGCAGTATTTT. Amino acid sequence: CASSLSAGPGTQYF.

This chain joins TRBV15 and TRBJ1-2, with D possibly being TRBD1 (6 bases). Germline assignment: CDR1 LNHNV and CDR2 YYDKDF (reference sequence). The V gene lost 0 bases and the J gene lost 5 bases, with 19 bases spanning the gap. This CDR3 has 17 amino acids. The CDR3 loop is CATSRDFASPRGYGYTF. CDR3 in DNA: TGTGCCACCAGCAGAGATTTTGCGTCTCCAAGGGGGTATGGCTACACCTTC.

This clonotype was seen just once. The chain is built from TRBV20-1 and TRBJ2-7; D not resolved. CDR1 DFQATT and CDR2 SNEGSKA come from the germline V gene (reference sequence). CDR3 length: 13 residues. Trimming stripped 3 bases from V and 2 bases from J, with 11 bases between. DNA of the CDR3: TGCAGTGCTAGCGCCAGCGCTACCTACGAGCAGTACTTC. Translating it yields CSASASATYEQYF.

This chain connects TRBV4-1 to TRBJ2-7, with D possibly being TRBD2 (7 bases). Trimming pared 0 bases from V and 3 bases from J, leaving 12 bases between. This CDR3 spans 15 amino acids. Germline values: CDR1 MGHRA, CDR2 YSYEKL. CDR3 amino acids: CASSQDKGGSYEQYF. CDR3 in DNA: TGCGCCAGCAGCCAAGATAAGGGGGGGAGCTACGAGCAGTACTTC.

Comments on this clonotype: The germline gene is not matched at one end of the junction; a read error may be the cause. CDR3 DNA: TGTGCCAGCAGTATCGGGGCTTGGAATTCACCCCTCCACTTT. Protein: CASSIGAWNSPLHF. The V call is TRBV19, the J call TRBJ1-6; maybe TRBD1 (5 bases). The length of the CDR3 is 14 residues. Germline V gene lookup returns CDR1 LNHDA and CDR2 SQIVND (reference sequence). Using reference TRBV19 and TRBJ1-6 for the parts outside the CDR3, the full variable domain is DGGITQSPKYLFRKEGQNVTLSCEQNLNHDAMYWYRQDPGQGLRLIYYSQIVNDFQKGDIAEGYSVSREKKESFPLTVTSAQKNPTAFYLCASSIGAWNSPLHFGNGTRLTVT.